The 9 T cell receptor beta chains given below trace back to one sample, sequenced in a study of tumor and adjacent non-tumor tissue in lung cancer. Three rounds of nested PCR, following a modified ARM-PCR protocol, produced the TCRbeta library. TCRdb processed the multiplex PCR reads anew with MiXCR; each CDR3 protein has one entry. The sample lists some 120,000 distinct CDR3 sequences, 66% occurring once. RNA was extracted from bulk tissue without any cell sorting. Sequencing input: lung tumor tissue. The source of these receptors is a young man with non-small cell lung cancer.

The genes are TRBV11-2 and TRBJ2-2; TRBD2 is a possible D gene (5 bases). This CDR3 has 13 residues. Germline CDR1 and CDR2: SGHAT and FQNNGV. CDR3 loop: CVGSPRVTGELFF. CDR3 sequence (DNA): TGTGTCGGCAGCCCGCGGGTCACCGGGGAGCTGTTTTTT.

This clonotype has ten or more counts. The gene calls are TRBV20-1 and TRBJ2-1; unclear D gene. The germline V and J ends were trimmed by 1 base and 5 bases, with 18 bases remaining between them. This CDR3 spans 16 amino acids. Germline CDR1 and CDR2: DFQATT and SNEGSKA (reference sequence). The CDR3 loop reads CSARGDFFDTDNEQFF. The CDR3 DNA sequence: TGCAGTGCTAGAGGCGACTTTTTCGACACGGACAATGAGCAGTTCTTC.

This clonotype has a handful of counts. The chain combines TRBV4-1 with TRBJ2-1; D unclear. The CDR3 contains 14 residues. Germline V gives CDR1 MGHRA, CDR2 YSYEKL. With 1 base removed from V and 9 bases from J, the gap between germline ends came to 13 bases. CDR3 coding DNA: TGCGCCAGCAGCCAAGGGAAAGGGTTAAGTGAGCAGTTCTTC. Translation: CASSQGKGLSEQFF.

This clonotype was found many times. This chain connects TRBV10-1 to TRBJ2-3; D remains ambiguous. This CDR3 spans 15 amino acids. The V end was cut by 2 bases, the J end by 2 bases, with 11 bases between. In germline, CDR1 is WNHNN, CDR2 SYGVQD (reference sequence). CDR3 nucleotide sequence: TGCGCCAGCAGTGAGGGTCAGGTTGACACAGATACGCAGTATTTT. Amino acids: CASSEGQVDTDTQYF.

To note about this clonotype: The germline gene is not matched at one end of the junction; a read error may be the cause. The V and J genes are TRBV10-1 and TRBJ2-1; D is uncertain. From germline, CDR1 is WNHNN and CDR2 SYGVQD (reference sequence). This CDR3 has 12 amino acids. The CDR3 spells CASSESVAEQFF. Written as DNA, the CDR3 is TGTGCCAGCAGTGAGTCGGTGGCCGAGCAGTTCTTC.

The table lists this clonotype with a few counts. The chain couples TRBV24-1 to TRBJ2-1; a weak D match, TRBD2 (6 bases). CDR3 length equals 13 residues. Germline CDR1 and CDR2: KGHDR and SFDVKD. The ends were cut back, 8 bases at V and 8 bases at J, with 15 bases in the middle. The CDR3 here is CATTGDGNHEQFF. Written as DNA, the CDR3 is TGTGCCACCACGGGAGACGGTAACCATGAGCAGTTCTTC.

As for this clonotype: A much larger clone lies one base from this, so it may be a read error. The rearrangement links TRBV12-3 or TRBV12-4 to TRBJ2-3, with D perhaps being TRBD1 or TRBD2 (6 bases each). The length of the CDR3 is 15 residues. The CDR3 loop reads CARSFGGRRTDTQYF. CDR3 bases: TGTGCCCGCAGTTTTGGGGGGCGCCGCACAGATACGCAGTATTTT.

With regard to this clonotype: This sequence may be a read error, since a much larger clone differs from it by one base. Likely a read error: the CDR3 ends without its conserved phenylalanine or tryptophan. CDR3 in amino acids: CASGRGTGSYNEQFL. The CDR3 DNA sequence: TGTGCTAGTGGACGCGGGACAGGGAGCTACAATGAGCAGTTCTTG. The chain combines TRBV12-5 with TRBJ2-1; 9 bases match TRBD1. The CDR3 totals 15 residues. V was clipped by 6 bases and J by 3 bases; unmatched bases: 6. Germline V lookup: CDR1 LGHNT, CDR2 FRNRAP.

About this clonotype: Relative to the germline gene, one junction end is altered; a read error may explain this. This chain links TRBV20-1 with TRBJ2-7, with D possibly matching TRBD2 (6 bases). CDR1 is DFQATT and CDR2 is SNEGSKA in the germline V gene (reference sequence). This CDR3 has 15 amino acids. CDR3 region: CSAPCAGRSSYDQYF. CDR3 bases: TGCAGTGCCCCCTGCGCGGGACGGAGCTCCTACGATCAGTACTTC.